The clone carrying this TCR beta chain was found a few times. The source of the sample is a study of cytomegalovirus exposure and HLA in healthy donors. The PCR used 60 Vbeta and 13 Jbeta primers. The authors' processing: In a later analysis, the count reached roughly 80 million unique TCR beta chains, with roughly 9.9 million shared. The protocol was immunoSEQ multiplex PCR, while the TCRdb copy is restricted to in-frame clones and leaves out a portion. The V and J calls and clone size were taken over from that table, and D and trimming were inferred from the DNA. The sample has 90,000 to 120,000 clones; about 79% are singletons. Trimming took off 4 bases at V and 2 bases at J, with 14 bases between the two ends. Germline values: CDR1 SGHDN, CDR2 FVKESK. The CDR3 has 15 amino acids.

This rearrangement joins TRBV14 to TRBJ1-2; D might be TRBD1 (6 bases). What was sequenced was PBMCs. The receptor was isolated from a man aged 50 to 60 in good health and CMV-seropositive. The CDR3 loop reads CASSPRLGQNYGYTF. CDR3 nucleotides: TGTGCCAGCAGCCCCCGGCTTGGACAGAACTATGGCTACACCTTC.